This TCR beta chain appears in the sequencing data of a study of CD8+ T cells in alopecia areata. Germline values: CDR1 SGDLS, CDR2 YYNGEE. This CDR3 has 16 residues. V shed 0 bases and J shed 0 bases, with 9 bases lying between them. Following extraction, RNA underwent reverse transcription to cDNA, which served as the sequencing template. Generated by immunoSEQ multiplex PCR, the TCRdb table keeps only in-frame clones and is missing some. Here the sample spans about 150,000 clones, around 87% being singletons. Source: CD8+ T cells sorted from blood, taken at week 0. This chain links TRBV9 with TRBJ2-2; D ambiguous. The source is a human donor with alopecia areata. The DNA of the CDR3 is TGTGCCAGCAGCGTAGCTGCGCTTTCGAACACCGGGGAGCTGTTTTTT. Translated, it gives CASSVAALSNTGELFF.